These T cell receptor beta chains were read from a single sample in a study of blood T cell repertoires in COVID-19. TCRdb's table, derived via immunoSEQ multiplex PCR, lists solely in-frame clones and lacks some. The sample lists hundreds of thousands of clones, more than 75% seen once, with roughly 3.4% in the top ten. Sequences were obtained from peripheral blood. These TCRs come from a woman between 18 and 29 years old who had recovered from COVID-19. The CDR3 runs from the conserved cysteine through the conserved F or W. D genes are given only for firm matches. Clone size is shown for a subset of rows, as once, few, many or a class of expanded clone.

J: TRBJ2-1; D: TRBD1; V: TRBV6-2/TRBV6-3; size: -; DNA: TGTGCCAGCAGTCGGACAGGGTTTTTCAATGAGCAGTTCTTC; CDR3: CASSRTGFFNEQFF
J: TRBJ2-3; D: TRBD2; V: TRBV11-2; size: -; DNA: TGTGCCAGCAGCTTAGGGAAGCTAGCGGGGCCAACTACGCAGTATTTT; CDR3: CASSLGKLAGPTTQYF
J: TRBJ1-1; D: TRBD1; V: TRBV28; size: -; DNA: TGTGCCAGCAGTACCCAACTAACAGGGGCTGAAGCTTTCTTT; CDR3: CASSTQLTGAEAFF
J: TRBJ1-2; D: TRBD1; V: TRBV19; size: -; DNA: TGTGCCAGTATGAGGGGACAGTATGGCTACACCTTC; CDR3: CASMRGQYGYTF
J: TRBJ1-1; D: -; V: TRBV9; size: -; DNA: TGTGCCAGCAGCGTAGTCAGGGGACACACTGAAGCTTTCTTT; CDR3: CASSVVRGHTEAFF
J: TRBJ2-2; D: TRBD2; V: TRBV4-3; size: once; DNA: TGCGCCAGCAGCCAACAGGGACTAGCGGCGAACACCGGGGAGCTGTTTTTT; CDR3: CASSQQGLAANTGELFF
J: TRBJ1-1; D: -; V: TRBV7-8; size: -; DNA: TGTGCCAGCAGCTTATTGGTTGGAGGGAACACTGAAGCTTTCTTT; CDR3: CASSLLVGGNTEAFF
J: TRBJ2-1; D: -; V: TRBV30; size: -; DNA: TGTGCCTGGAGTGTACCCGGGGAGGCCTACAATGAGCAGTTCTTC; CDR3: CAWSVPGEAYNEQFF
J: TRBJ2-1; D: TRBD2; V: TRBV11-3; size: -; DNA: TGTGCCAGCAGCTTAGCCGCCACTAGCGGGAGGACTAATGAGCAGTTCTTC; CDR3: CASSLAATSGRTNEQFF
J: TRBJ1-5; D: -; V: TRBV9; size: -; DNA: TGTGCCAGCAGCGTAGACAGTAGCAATCAGCCCCAGCATTTT; CDR3: CASSVDSSNQPQHF
J: TRBJ2-3; D: -; V: TRBV12-3/TRBV12-4; size: -; DNA: TGTGCCAGCAGGCGGGGAGCCACAGATACGCAGTATTTT; CDR3: CASRRGATDTQYF
J: TRBJ2-2; D: TRBD2; V: TRBV18; size: -; DNA: TGTGCCAGCTCACCTTTTCCGGGGGGAAGCACCGGGGAGCTGTTTTTT; CDR3: CASSPFPGGSTGELFF
J: TRBJ1-3; D: -; V: TRBV5-5; size: -; DNA: TGTGCCAGCAGCCGAGAGGTAGCCATCTCTGGAAACACCATATATTTT; CDR3: CASSREVAISGNTIYF
J: TRBJ2-1; D: -; V: TRBV7-2; size: -; DNA: TGTGCCAGCAGTACTATGAGGACTTCCTACAATGAGCAGTTCTTC; CDR3: CASSTMRTSYNEQFF
J: TRBJ2-1; D: -; V: TRBV11-3; size: -; DNA: TGTGCCAGCAGCCCGGACAGATTCTACAATGAGCAGTTCTTC; CDR3: CASSPDRFYNEQFF
J: TRBJ1-2; D: -; V: TRBV28; size: -; DNA: TGTGCCAGCAGTTTATGGGACGAGGGAGGTTTGATCTATGGCTACACCTTC; CDR3: CASSLWDEGGLIYGYTF
J: TRBJ2-3; D: -; V: TRBV5-1; size: -; DNA: TGCGCCAGCAGCCCCGGACAGTACACAGATACGCAGTATTTT; CDR3: CASSPGQYTDTQYF
J: TRBJ1-2; D: -; V: TRBV3-1/TRBV3-2; size: once; DNA: TGTGCCAGCAGCCAGGGGGACACTGGCTACACCTTC; CDR3: CASSQGDTGYTF
J: TRBJ1-1; D: TRBD1; V: TRBV7-2; size: -; DNA: TGTGCCAGCAGAGAGACAGGGGTCGTCACTGAAGCTTTCTTT; CDR3: CASRETGVVTEAFF
J: TRBJ1-1; D: TRBD1; V: TRBV11-3; size: -; DNA: TGTGCCAGCAGCTCTAGGACAGGGTCTGGCACTGAAGCTTTCTTT; CDR3: CASSSRTGSGTEAFF
J: TRBJ1-5; D: TRBD1; V: TRBV19; size: once; DNA: TGTGCCAGTAGTCCTACAGGGGAAAGTCAGCCCCAGCATTTT; CDR3: CASSPTGESQPQHF
J: TRBJ1-2; D: -; V: TRBV5-1; size: -; DNA: TGCGCCAGCAGCTATCAAACCGGGACACCAACCTATGGCTACACCTTC; CDR3: CASSYQTGTPTYGYTF
J: TRBJ2-1; D: TRBD1; V: TRBV24-1; size: -; DNA: TGTGCCACCAAGGGACAGACCCACAATGAGCAGTTCTTC; CDR3: CATKGQTHNEQFF
J: TRBJ1-4; D: TRBD1; V: TRBV18; size: -; DNA: TGTGCCAGCTCACCAACAGGGGAAAATGAAAAACTGTTTTTT; CDR3: CASSPTGENEKLFF
J: TRBJ1-5; D: -; V: TRBV6-2/TRBV6-3; size: few; DNA: TGTGCCAGCAGCTTCTATAGCAATCAGCCCCAGCATTTT; CDR3: CASSFYSNQPQHF
J: TRBJ1-5; D: TRBD1; V: TRBV29-1; size: -; DNA: TGCAGCGTTGGACAGGGGTTAGGTCAGCCCCAGCATTTT; CDR3: CSVGQGLGQPQHF
J: TRBJ1-1; D: -; V: TRBV10-1; size: -; DNA: TGCGCCAGCAGTGAGAGACAGGCTCTTTCGGGAGCTTTCTTT; CDR3: CASSERQALSGAFF
J: TRBJ2-6; D: -; V: TRBV30; size: -; DNA: TGTGCCTGGAGTGTACGTGGGGCGGCCCCCGGTGGGGCCAACGTCCTGACTTTC; CDR3: CAWSVRGAAPGGANVLTF